These 27 T cell receptor beta chains were sequenced from one sample in a study of spatial heterogeneity in lung cancer (dated by TCRdb to about 2019). This sample's time point label indicates: blood at routine non-recurrence follow-up after resection. Without any cell sorting, TCR sequencing was performed on whole RNA extracted either from tumor and nontumor lung tissue or from cryopreserved PBMC samples. The library was prepared using 5' RACE. Reads for this sample came from a NextSeq 500. TCRdb trimmed public reads at Q25 via fastp, called clones via MiXCR and kept in-frame beta chains. One record per CDR3 amino acid sequence lists the most common genes and DNA. This sample holds around 120,000 distinct CDR3 sequences; 12% were observed only once. The ten largest account for 16% of the sample. Sequencing was performed on PBMCs, taken at follow-up. These receptors were collected from a male donor with early-stage non-small cell lung cancer.

Ten or more counts support this clonotype. This chain links TRBV10-3 with TRBJ1-6; 10 positions match TRBD1. Germline-derived CDR1 and CDR2 are ENHRY and SYGVKD. The CDR3 is 17 residues long. V was clipped by 4 bases and J by 7 bases; unmatched bases: 10. DNA for the CDR3: TGTGCCATCAGTGGACAGGGGGCCGGTATATCGAATTCACCCCTCCACTTT. The encoded protein is CAISGQGAGISNSPLHF.

This clonotype showed up just a few times. The chain couples TRBV19 to TRBJ2-1; D is undetermined. Trimming took 3 bases from V and 10 from J, leaving 7 bases between them. CDR1 and CDR2 from the germline V gene are LNHDA and SQIVND (reference sequence). This CDR3 is built from 11 residues. CDR3 loop: CASSIKSEQFF. The DNA of the CDR3 is TGTGCCAGTAGTATTAAGTCCGAGCAGTTCTTC.

This clonotype was observed many times. The chain couples TRBV5-4 to TRBJ1-6; 9 bases are shared with TRBD1. The CDR3 is made up of 15 amino acids. V was pared by 4 bases and J by 9 bases, with 8 bases of the junction left unmatched. The V gene's germline CDR1 is SGHNT and CDR2 YYREEE (reference sequence). The CDR3 spells CASSVGQGLSSPLHF. The CDR3 nucleotides are TGTGCCAGCAGCGTGGGACAGGGCCTTAGTTCACCCCTCCACTTT.

This clonotype appeared a few times. The V gene is TRBV27, the J gene TRBJ2-4; D might be TRBD2 (6 bases). Per the germline V gene, CDR1 is MNHEY and CDR2 is SMNVEV (reference sequence). The V and J ends lost 5 bases and 0 bases respectively, with 17 bases between them. The CDR3 loop spans 17 amino acids. The CDR3 sequence is CASSPLGAGGAKNIQYF. The CDR3, as DNA: TGTGCCAGCAGTCCTTTAGGAGCCGGGGGAGCCAAAAACATTCAGTACTTC.

The chain uses TRBV7-8 and TRBJ2-1, with D possibly TRBD2 on 6 matching bases. The CDR3 is made up of 17 amino acids. Germline values: CDR1 SGHVS, CDR2 FQNEAQ. Deletions cut 7 bases from V and 9 bases from J, with 28 bases between. In DNA form, the CDR3 reads TGTGCCAGCACCCCGGGTGTTTGGAGGGCTTCGAGAGGTGAGCAGTTCTTC. Its protein product is CASTPGVWRASRGEQFF. Combining the CDR3 with reference TRBV7-8 and TRBJ2-1 gives the whole variable domain GAGVSQSPRYKVAKRGQDVALRCDPISGHVSLFWYQQALGQGPEFLTYFQNEAQLDKSGLPSDRFFAERPEGSVSTLKIQRTQQEDSAVYLCASTPGVWRASRGEQFFGPGTRLTVL.

The chain has TRBV5-1 and TRBJ2-5, with D hard to call. In germline, CDR1 is SGHRS, CDR2 YFSETQ. The germline V and J ends were trimmed by 2 bases and 6 bases, with 14 bases remaining between them. The CDR3 totals 14 residues. As DNA, the CDR3 is TGCGCCAGCAGCTTACAGCTAGAAGGGCAGACCCAGTACTTC. It specifies CASSLQLEGQTQYF. The full variable domain, with the rest looked up from reference TRBV5-1 and TRBJ2-5, is KAGVTQTPRYLIKTRGQQVTLSCSPISGHRSVSWYQQTPGQGLQFLFEYFSETQRNKGNFPGRFSGRQFSNSRSEMNVSTLELGDSALYLCASSLQLEGQTQYFGPGTRLLVL.

There are many counts of this clonotype. The chain links TRBV29-1 to TRBJ2-1; 13 positions agree with TRBD2. CDR3 size: 15 residues. The germline gives CDR1 SQVTM, CDR2 ANQGSEA. V trimming: 6 bases; J trimming: 4 bases; junction bases outside the gene matches: 6. Here the CDR3 reads CSVSGTSGAYNEQFF. Written as DNA, the CDR3 is TGCAGCGTAAGTGGGACTAGCGGGGCTTACAATGAGCAGTTCTTC.

A few counts support this clonotype. The V and J genes are TRBV5-5 and TRBJ2-1; possible D gene TRBD1, 6 bases. Trimming removed 6 bases from V and 7 bases from J, with 20 bases in between. Germline values: CDR1 SGHKS, CDR2 YYEKEE (reference sequence). The CDR3 covers 15 residues. CDR3 DNA: TGTGCCAGCACCCTCTCGGACAGTTCCACTAATGAGCAGTTCTTC. Translating it yields CASTLSDSSTNEQFF.

The chain couples TRBV6-5 to TRBJ2-7, with 8 bases matching TRBD2. The length of the CDR3 is 16 residues. Germline CDR1 MNHEY, CDR2 SVGAGI. V was pared by 0 bases and J by 2 bases, with 6 bases of the junction left unmatched. CDR3 nucleotides: TGTGCCAGCAGTTACTCGGGCGGGGGGAACCCCTACGAGCAGTACTTC. Protein: CASSYSGGGNPYEQYF.

This clonotype turned up a few times. The CDR3: CASSFRTAPTQYF. The CDR3 coding sequence is TGTGCCAGCAGCTTTCGGACAGCCCCGACCCAGTACTTC. The chain links TRBV11-2 to TRBJ2-5, with D maybe TRBD1 (6 bases). Germline lookup yields CDR1 SGHAT and CDR2 FQNNGV. V shed 3 bases and J shed 7 bases, with 12 bases lying between them. This CDR3 comprises 13 residues. Using reference TRBV11-2 and TRBJ2-5 for the parts outside the CDR3, the full variable domain is EAGVAQSPRYKIIEKRQSVAFWCNPISGHATLYWYQQILGQGPKLLIQFQNNGVVDDSQLPKDRFSAERLKGVDSTLKIQPAKLEDSAVYLCASSFRTAPTQYFGPGTRLLVL.

This clonotype was observed once. This rearrangement joins TRBV18 to TRBJ1-1, with D possibly TRBD1 on 5 matching bases. Germline loops: CDR1 KGHSH, CDR2 LQKENI. There are 15 residues in the CDR3. V was pared by 3 bases and J by 4 bases, with 15 bases between. DNA of the CDR3: TGTGCCAGCTCACCCGGGACCCCGGGGGGCACTGAAGCTTTCTTT. It specifies CASSPGTPGGTEAFF.

This clonotype has a count of ten or more. The CDR3 loop is CSASDVAGSSDTQYF. The CDR3 bases are TGCAGTGCTAGTGATGTAGCGGGGAGTTCAGATACGCAGTATTTT. The J gene is TRBJ2-3, the V gene TRBV20-1, with 8 positions matching TRBD2. The junction had 9 bases not matched to a gene; V was cut back by 3 bases and J by 4 bases. The CDR3 is 15 residues long. The germline V gene encodes CDR1 DFQATT and CDR2 SNEGSKA (reference sequence).

This clonotype was observed at least ten times. V usage is TRBV6-6 and J usage is TRBJ1-1; a weak D match, TRBD1 (6 bases). The germline V gene encodes CDR1 MNHNY and CDR2 SVGAGI (reference sequence). The CDR3 is 14 residues long. With 7 bases removed from V and 5 bases from J, the gap between germline ends came to 17 bases. The CDR3 reads CASTDGGAGTEAFF. Written as DNA, the CDR3 is TGTGCCAGCACCGACGGGGGGGCGGGAACTGAAGCTTTCTTT.

In its sample, this clonotype was seen many times. V gene TRBV24-1 combines with J gene TRBJ1-1; D remains unclear. The V end lost 3 bases, the J end lost 5 bases, and 12 bases lay between the germline ends. The CDR3 is 14 amino acids. CDR1 and CDR2 from the germline V gene are KGHDR and SFDVKD. CDR3 amino acids: CATSDPTRGTEAFF. DNA of the CDR3: TGTGCCACCAGTGATCCCACAAGAGGGACTGAAGCTTTCTTT.

The chain uses TRBV30 and TRBJ2-7; the D gene is possibly TRBD1 (6 bases). Per the germline V gene, CDR1 is GTSNPN and CDR2 is SVGIG (reference sequence). This CDR3 has 14 amino acids. V was clipped by 0 bases and J by 0 bases, with 9 bases between them. The CDR3 nucleotides read TGTGCCTGGAGTGTTGCAGGGGTCTCCTACGAGCAGTACTTC. The encoded protein is CAWSVAGVSYEQYF.

This chain links TRBV30 with TRBJ1-1; 7 nucleotides line up with TRBD1. The CDR3 covers 14 residues. The V and J ends lost 6 bases and 1 base, in that order; junction bases with no gene match: 8. Germline V lookup: CDR1 GTSNPN, CDR2 SVGIG (reference sequence). The CDR3 DNA follows: TGTGCCTGCACGACAGGGCTGGGGAACACTGAAGCTTTCTTT. Protein product: CACTTGLGNTEAFF.

This clonotype was recorded a few times. This chain links TRBV11-2 with TRBJ1-6; D gene uncertain. Trimming left V 1 base short and J 14 bases short, with 9 bases between. The CDR3 totals 12 residues. From germline, CDR1 is SGHAT and CDR2 FQNNGV. CDR3: CASSLGTVALHF. As DNA, the CDR3 is TGTGCCAGCAGCTTAGGAACGGTAGCCCTCCACTTT.

This clonotype was detected a few times. This chain uses TRBV13 with TRBJ1-2; D not certain. The ends were cut back, 2 bases at V and 2 bases at J, with 9 bases in the middle. In germline, CDR1 is PRHDT, CDR2 FYEKMQ (reference sequence). The CDR3 length is 14 residues. This chain's CDR3 is CASSLSRRNYGYTF. DNA of the CDR3: TGTGCCAGCAGCTTATCCCGGCGGAACTATGGCTACACCTTC.

This clonotype has only a few counts. The chain combines TRBV7-9 with TRBJ1-6, with 10 bases that match TRBD1. The CDR3 has 16 residues. Germline-derived CDR1 and CDR2 are SEHNR and FQNEAQ (reference sequence). V lost 5 bases, J lost 7 bases, and 8 bases stayed unmatched. The CDR3 nucleotides are TGTGCCAGCAGCCCCTTACTGGACAGGGGGAATTCACCCCTCCACTTT. Protein sequence: CASSPLLDRGNSPLHF.

The CDR3 nucleotides are TGCAGTGCTAGAGATCCGTGGGATTACAATGAGCAGTTCTTC. Amino acids: CSARDPWDYNEQFF. This sequence joins TRBV20-1 and TRBJ2-1, with D unresolved. In germline, CDR1 is DFQATT, CDR2 SNEGSKA (reference sequence). This CDR3 comprises 14 residues. Trimming shortened V by 0 bases and J by 4 bases, and 10 bases separated the two germline ends.

The chain couples TRBV9 to TRBJ2-7, with D uncertain. The CDR3 covers 16 residues. Deletions cut 0 bases from V and 2 bases from J, with 15 bases between. Germline V gives CDR1 SGDLS, CDR2 YYNGEE. The CDR3 here is CASSVAPTAITYEQYF. CDR3 DNA sequence: TGTGCCAGCAGCGTAGCCCCCACGGCGATTACCTACGAGCAGTACTTC.

The chain joins TRBV6-2 or TRBV6-3 to TRBJ2-5; D not certain. The CDR3 extends over 13 amino acids. Deletions cut 6 bases from V and 1 base from J, with 9 bases between. From germline, CDR1 is MNHEY and CDR2 SVGEGT. DNA for the CDR3: TGTGCCAGCAGCTCCTCGAGCCAAGAGACCCAGTACTTC. Its protein product is CASSSSSQETQYF.

The chain employs TRBV20-1 and TRBJ1-5; D not resolved. The V end lost 0 bases, the J end lost 4 bases, and 4 bases lay between the germline ends. The CDR3 contains 12 residues. The germline V gene has CDR1 DFQATT and CDR2 SNEGSKA (reference sequence). CDR3 amino acids: CSARDPNQPQHF. DNA for the CDR3: TGCAGTGCTAGAGATCCTAATCAGCCCCAGCATTTT.

A remark on this clonotype: One end of the junction varies from germline; a read error may be responsible. The chain employs TRBV5-5 and TRBJ2-1; D gene ambiguous. Germline CDR1 and CDR2: SGHKS and YYEKEE (reference sequence). The CDR3 extends over 13 amino acids. The CDR3: CDSSKEARDEQFF. The CDR3, as DNA: TGTGACAGCAGCAAGGAAGCTAGGGATGAGCAGTTCTTC.

CDR3 in DNA: TGCGCCAGCAGCCAAGATTATGGCGGGGAGCTGTTTTTT. Protein product: CASSQDYGGELFF. The chain links TRBV4-3 to TRBJ2-2; D is uncertain. This CDR3 comprises 13 residues. Germline loops: CDR1 LGHNA, CDR2 YSLEER. V was trimmed by 0 bases and J by 7 bases, leaving 6 bases between them.

Only a few counts were recorded for this clonotype. This chain links TRBV5-5 with TRBJ2-4, with D unclear. CDR1 is SGHKS and CDR2 is YYEKEE in the germline V gene (reference sequence). The CDR3 is 14 amino acids. Trimming pared 0 bases from V and 5 bases from J, leaving 9 bases between. CDR3 coding DNA: TGTGCCAGCAGCTTGGTACAGTTCCAAAACATTCAGTACTTC. As protein: CASSLVQFQNIQYF.

The chain couples TRBV6-5 to TRBJ2-2, with 8 bases lining up with TRBD1. Losses at the gene ends were 5 bases for V and 0 bases for J; bases not matched to a gene: 2. Germline CDR1 MNHEY, CDR2 SVGAGI. This CDR3 region has 15 residues. The CDR3 DNA is TGTGCCAGCAGTCTACAGGGGGCGAACACCGGGGAGCTGTTTTTT. Translated, it gives CASSLQGANTGELFF.